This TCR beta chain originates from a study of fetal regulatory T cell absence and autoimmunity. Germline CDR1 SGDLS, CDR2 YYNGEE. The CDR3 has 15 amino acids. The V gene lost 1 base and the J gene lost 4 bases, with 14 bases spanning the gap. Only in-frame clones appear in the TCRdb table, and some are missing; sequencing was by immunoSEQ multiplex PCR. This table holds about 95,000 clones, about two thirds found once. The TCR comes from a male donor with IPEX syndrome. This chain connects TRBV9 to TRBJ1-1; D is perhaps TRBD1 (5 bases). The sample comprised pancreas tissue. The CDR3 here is CASSVLTWGGTEAFF. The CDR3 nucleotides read TGTGCCAGCAGCGTACTAACCTGGGGGGGCACTGAAGCTTTCTTT. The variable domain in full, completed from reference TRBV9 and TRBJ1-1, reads DSGVTQTPKHLITATGQRVTLRCSPRSGDLSVYWYQQSLDQGLQFLIQYYNGEERAKGNILERFSAQQFPDLHSELNLSSLELGDSALYFCASSVLTWGGTEAFFGQGTRLTVV.